This is a list of T cell receptor beta chains from one sample in a study of T cell responses to AZD1222 COVID-19 vaccine. The table came from immunoSEQ multiplex PCR; TCRdb's copy has only in-frame clones and leaves some out. The sample holds 180,000 or so clones; around nine tenths are singletons and the top ten take 2.6%. The sequenced sample was peripheral blood, obtained on day 0 of AZD1222 vaccination. The receptors were gathered from an adult in good health. Both conserved end residues are part of each CDR3. A D gene is named only where the DNA matches it firmly.

TRBJ2-7 | TRBV7-9 | TRBD2 | CASSSTLAGAYEQYF
TRBJ1-1 | TRBV19 | TRBD1 | CASSMLTGGTEAFF
TRBJ2-7 | TRBV12-3/TRBV12-4 | TRBD2 | CASSLGGGYEQYF
TRBJ2-2 | TRBV6-4 | NA | CASSERDTGELFF
TRBJ1-5 | TRBV30 | TRBD1 | CAWSPGQGPGPQHF
TRBJ1-6 | TRBV6-1 | NA | CASSERADNSPLHF
TRBJ2-1 | TRBV18 | NA | CASSRSGFPYNEQFF
TRBJ2-1 | TRBV6-7 | NA | CASSRAPYNEQFF
TRBJ2-1 | TRBV5-1 | NA | CASSLVVAKTYNEQFF
TRBJ1-1 | TRBV5-4 | TRBD1 | CASSLQGGTEAFF
TRBJ2-1 | TRBV28 | NA | CASTPGTRGGGNEQFF
TRBJ2-7 | TRBV27 | TRBD1 | CASSIQQGGPYEQYF
TRBJ1-2 | TRBV18 | TRBD1 | CASSPTGRKGYTF
TRBJ2-7 | TRBV12-3/TRBV12-4 | NA | CASSNGYSYEQYF
TRBJ2-7 | TRBV6-5 | TRBD1 | CASSYSVDRGLGEQYF